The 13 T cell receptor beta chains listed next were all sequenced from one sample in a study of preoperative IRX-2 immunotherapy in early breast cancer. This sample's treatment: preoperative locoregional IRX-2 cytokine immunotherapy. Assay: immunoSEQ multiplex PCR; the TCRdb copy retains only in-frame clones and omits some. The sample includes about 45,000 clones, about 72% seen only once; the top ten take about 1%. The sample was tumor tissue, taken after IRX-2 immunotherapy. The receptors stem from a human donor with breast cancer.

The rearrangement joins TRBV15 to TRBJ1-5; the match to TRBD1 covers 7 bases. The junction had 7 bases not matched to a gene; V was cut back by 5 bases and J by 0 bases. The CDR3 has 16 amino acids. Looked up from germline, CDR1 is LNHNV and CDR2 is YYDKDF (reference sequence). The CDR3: CATSDREIYSNQPQHF. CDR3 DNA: TGTGCCACCAGCGACAGGGAAATCTATAGCAATCAGCCCCAGCATTTT.

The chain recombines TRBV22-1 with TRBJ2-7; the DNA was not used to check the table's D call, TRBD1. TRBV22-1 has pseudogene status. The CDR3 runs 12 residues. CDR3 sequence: CATRTGLGEQYF. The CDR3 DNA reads TGTGCCACCCGGACAGGACTGGGCGAGCAGTACTTC.

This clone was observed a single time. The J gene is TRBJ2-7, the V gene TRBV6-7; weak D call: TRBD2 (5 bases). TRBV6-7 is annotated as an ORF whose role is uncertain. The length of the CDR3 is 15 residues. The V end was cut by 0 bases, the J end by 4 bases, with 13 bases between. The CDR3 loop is CASSYSILTTYEQYF. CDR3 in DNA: TGTGCCAGCAGTTACTCGATTCTGACTACATACGAGCAGTACTTC.

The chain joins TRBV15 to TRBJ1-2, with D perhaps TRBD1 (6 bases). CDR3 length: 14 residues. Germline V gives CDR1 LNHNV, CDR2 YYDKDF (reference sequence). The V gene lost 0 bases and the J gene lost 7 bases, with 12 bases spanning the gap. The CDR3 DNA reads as TGTGCCACCAGCAGAGATCTGGGGGCGGTTGGCTACACCTTC. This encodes CATSRDLGAVGYTF.

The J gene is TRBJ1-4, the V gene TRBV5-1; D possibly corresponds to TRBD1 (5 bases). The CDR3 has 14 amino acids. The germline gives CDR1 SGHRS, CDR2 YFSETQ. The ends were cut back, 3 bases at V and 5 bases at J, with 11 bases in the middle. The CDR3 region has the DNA TGCGCCAGCAGCTCCAAGGACAAGAATGAAAAACTGTTTTTT. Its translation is CASSSKDKNEKLFF.

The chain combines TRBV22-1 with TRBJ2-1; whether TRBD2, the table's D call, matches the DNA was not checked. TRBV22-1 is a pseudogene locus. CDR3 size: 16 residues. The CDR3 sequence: CASSLAGLPDGNEQFF. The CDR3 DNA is TGTGCCAGCAGCCTAGCGGGGTTGCCTGATGGGAATGAGCAGTTCTTC.

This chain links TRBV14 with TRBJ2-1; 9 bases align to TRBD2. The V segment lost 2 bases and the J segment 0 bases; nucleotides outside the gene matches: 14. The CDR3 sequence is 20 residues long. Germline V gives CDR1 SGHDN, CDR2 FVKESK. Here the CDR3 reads CASSQIWVSGGLHSYNEQFF. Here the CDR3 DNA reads TGTGCCAGCAGCCAAATTTGGGTCAGCGGGGGGCTCCACTCCTACAATGAGCAGTTCTTC. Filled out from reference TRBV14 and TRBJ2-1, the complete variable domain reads EAGVTQFPSHSVIEKGQTVTLRCDPISGHDNLYWYRRVMGKEIKFLLHFVKESKQDESGMPNNRFLAERTGGTYSTLKVQPAELEDSGVYFCASSQIWVSGGLHSYNEQFFGPGTRLTVL.

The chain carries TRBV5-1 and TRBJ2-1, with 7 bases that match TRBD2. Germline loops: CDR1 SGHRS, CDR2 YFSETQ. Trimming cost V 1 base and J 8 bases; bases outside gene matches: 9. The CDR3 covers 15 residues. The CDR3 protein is CASSLLRGVGDEQFF. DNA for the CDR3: TGCGCCAGCAGCTTGCTCCGGGGGGTTGGCGATGAGCAGTTCTTC.

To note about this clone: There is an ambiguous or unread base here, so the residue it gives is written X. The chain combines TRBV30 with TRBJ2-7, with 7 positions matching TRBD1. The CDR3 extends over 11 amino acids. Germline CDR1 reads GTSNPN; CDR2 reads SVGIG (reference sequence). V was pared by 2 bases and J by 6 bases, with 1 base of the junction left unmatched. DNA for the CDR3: TGTGCCTGGAGTRACAGGGGCGAGCAGTACTTC. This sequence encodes CAWSXRGEQYF.

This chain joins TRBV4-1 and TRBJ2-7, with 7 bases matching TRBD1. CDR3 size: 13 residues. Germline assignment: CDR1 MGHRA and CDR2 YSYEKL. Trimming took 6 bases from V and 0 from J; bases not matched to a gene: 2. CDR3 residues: CASRGDSSYEQYF. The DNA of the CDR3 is TGCGCCAGCAGAGGGGACAGCTCCTACGAGCAGTACTTC.

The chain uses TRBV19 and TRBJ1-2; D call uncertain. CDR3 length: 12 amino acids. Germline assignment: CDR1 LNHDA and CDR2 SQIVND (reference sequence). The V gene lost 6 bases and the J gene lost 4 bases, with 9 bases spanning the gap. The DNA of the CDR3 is TGTGCCAGTAGGTCTTTGACCTATGGCTACACCTTC. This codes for CASRSLTYGYTF.

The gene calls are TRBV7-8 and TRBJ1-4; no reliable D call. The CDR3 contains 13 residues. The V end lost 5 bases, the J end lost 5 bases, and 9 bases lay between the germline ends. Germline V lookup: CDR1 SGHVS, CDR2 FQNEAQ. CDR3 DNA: TGTGCCAGCAGCGACCGATTAAATGAAAAACTGTTTTTT. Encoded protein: CASSDRLNEKLFF.

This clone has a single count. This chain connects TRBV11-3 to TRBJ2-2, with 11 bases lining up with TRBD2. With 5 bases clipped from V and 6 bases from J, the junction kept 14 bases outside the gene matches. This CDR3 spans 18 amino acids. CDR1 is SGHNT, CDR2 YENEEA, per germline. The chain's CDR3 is CASSGVPLAGESSGELFF. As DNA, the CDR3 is TGTGCCAGCAGCGGCGTACCACTAGCGGGAGAGAGTTCCGGGGAGCTGTTTTTT.